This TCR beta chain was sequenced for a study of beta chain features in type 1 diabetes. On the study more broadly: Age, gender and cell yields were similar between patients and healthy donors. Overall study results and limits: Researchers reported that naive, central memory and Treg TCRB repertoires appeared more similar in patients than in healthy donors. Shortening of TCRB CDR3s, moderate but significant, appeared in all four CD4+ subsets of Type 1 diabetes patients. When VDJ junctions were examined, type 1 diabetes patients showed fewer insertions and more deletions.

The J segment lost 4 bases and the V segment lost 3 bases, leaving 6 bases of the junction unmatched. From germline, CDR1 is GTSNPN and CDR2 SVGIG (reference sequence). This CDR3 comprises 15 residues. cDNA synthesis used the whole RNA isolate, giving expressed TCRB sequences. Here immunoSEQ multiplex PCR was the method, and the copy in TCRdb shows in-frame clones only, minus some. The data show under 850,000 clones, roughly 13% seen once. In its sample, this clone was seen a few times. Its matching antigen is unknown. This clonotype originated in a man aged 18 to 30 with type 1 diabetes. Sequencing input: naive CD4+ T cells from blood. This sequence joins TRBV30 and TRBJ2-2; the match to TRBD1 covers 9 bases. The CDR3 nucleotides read TGTGCCTGGAGACCCCCGGGACAGGGCACCGGGGAGCTGTTTTTT. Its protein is CAWRPPGQGTGELFF.